The entry below describes one T cell receptor (beta chain). The CDR3 is made up of 15 amino acids. Germline CDR1 reads KGHSH; CDR2 reads LQKENI. The V and J ends lost 6 bases and 0 bases, in that order; junction bases with no gene match: 4. The data stem from a study of cytomegalovirus exposure and HLA in healthy donors. 13 Jbeta primers and 60 Vbeta primers were used for the PCR. The assay was immunoSEQ multiplex PCR, and TCRdb's table has in-frame clones only and misses some. The sample yields tens of thousands of clones, 62% seen once. The sequencing sample was made of PBMCs. J is TRBJ2-3 and V is TRBV18; 9 positions match TRBD1. This sequence was found in a male donor in good health and CMV-seropositive. CDR3 in DNA: TGTGCCAGCTCGGCCGGGACAGGGAGCACAGATACGCAGTATTTT. It translates to CASSAGTGSTDTQYF.